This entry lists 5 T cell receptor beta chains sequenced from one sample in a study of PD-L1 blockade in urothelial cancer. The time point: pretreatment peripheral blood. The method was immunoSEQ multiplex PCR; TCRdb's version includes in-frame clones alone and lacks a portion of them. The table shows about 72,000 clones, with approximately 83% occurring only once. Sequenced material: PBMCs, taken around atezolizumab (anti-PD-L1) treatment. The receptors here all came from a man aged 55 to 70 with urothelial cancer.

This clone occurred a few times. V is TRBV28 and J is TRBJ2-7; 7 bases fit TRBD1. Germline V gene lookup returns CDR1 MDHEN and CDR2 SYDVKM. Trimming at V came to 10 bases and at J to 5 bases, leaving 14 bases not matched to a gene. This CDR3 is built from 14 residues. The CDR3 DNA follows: TGTGCCACCCAATTCGTGACAGGGACGGACGAGCAGTACTTC. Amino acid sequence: CATQFVTGTDEQYF.

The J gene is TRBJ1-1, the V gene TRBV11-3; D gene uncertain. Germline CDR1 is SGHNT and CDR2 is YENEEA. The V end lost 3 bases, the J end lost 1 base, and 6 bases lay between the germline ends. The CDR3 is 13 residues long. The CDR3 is CASSFFRNTEAFF. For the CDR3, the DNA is TGTGCCAGCAGCTTTTTCCGGAACACTGAAGCTTTCTTT.

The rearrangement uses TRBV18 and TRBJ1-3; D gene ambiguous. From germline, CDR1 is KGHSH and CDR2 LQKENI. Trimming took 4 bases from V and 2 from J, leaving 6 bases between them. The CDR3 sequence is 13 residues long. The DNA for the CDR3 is TGTGCCAGCTCACGCGATACTGGAAACACCATATATTTT. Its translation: CASSRDTGNTIYF.

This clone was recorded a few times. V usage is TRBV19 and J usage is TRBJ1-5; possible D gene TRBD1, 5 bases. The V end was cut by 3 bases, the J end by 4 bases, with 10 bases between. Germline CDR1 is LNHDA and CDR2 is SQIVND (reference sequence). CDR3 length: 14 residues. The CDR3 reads CASSMGRGNQPQHF. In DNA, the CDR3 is TGTGCCAGTAGTATGGGTAGGGGTAATCAGCCCCAGCATTTT. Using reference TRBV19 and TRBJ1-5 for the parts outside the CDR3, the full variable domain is DGGITQSPKYLFRKEGQNVTLSCEQNLNHDAMYWYRQDPGQGLRLIYYSQIVNDFQKGDIAEGYSVSREKKESFPLTVTSAQKNPTAFYLCASSMGRGNQPQHFGDGTRLSIL.

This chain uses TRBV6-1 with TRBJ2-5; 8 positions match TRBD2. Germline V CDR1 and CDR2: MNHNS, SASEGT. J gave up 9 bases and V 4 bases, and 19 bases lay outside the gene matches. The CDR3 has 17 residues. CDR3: CASSATAATAAGRAQYF. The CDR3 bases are TGTGCCAGCAGTGCCACGGCCGCGACCGCAGCCGGGAGGGCCCAGTACTTC.